Presented here are 17 T cell receptor beta chains from one specimen sequenced in a study of molecular identifiers for immune sequencing clone quantification. TCRdb itself ran the PCR reads through MiXCR, one entry per CDR3 protein. The repertoire holds roughly 90,000 distinct CDR3 sequences, with 15% to 20% as singletons. Sequences were obtained from naive CD8+ T cells from blood, with Jurkat cell RNA spiked in. The sample's subset: FACS-sorted CD8+CD4-CCR7+CD45RA+ naive T cells. The receptors originated from a human donor in good health. Some libraries in this study had Jurkat cell RNA spiked in.

This clonotype was picked up a small number of times. This chain uses TRBV7-8 with TRBJ1-4; weak D call: TRBD1 (5 bases). The CDR3 contains 17 residues. With 2 bases removed from V and 0 bases from J, the gap between germline ends came to 13 bases. Germline V gene data show CDR1 as SGHVS and CDR2 as FQNEAQ. DNA for the CDR3: TGTGCCAGCAGCTTAAACCGGCAGGGCCCAACTAATGAAAAACTGTTTTTT. Encoded protein: CASSLNRQGPTNEKLFF.

Many counts were recorded for this clonotype. This sequence joins TRBV7-9 and TRBJ2-7; the match to TRBD1 covers 7 bases. V gave up 3 bases and J gave up 2 bases; unmatched junction bases: 4. Germline assignment: CDR1 SEHNR and CDR2 FQNEAQ (reference sequence). The CDR3 has 14 residues. The CDR3: CASSLWDRPYEQYF. The CDR3 DNA sequence: TGTGCCAGCAGCTTGTGGGACAGACCCTACGAGCAGTACTTC.

This clonotype was seen many times. J is TRBJ1-5 and V is TRBV4-3, with no clear D. V shed 0 bases and J shed 4 bases, with 10 bases lying between them. This CDR3 spans 15 amino acids. In germline, CDR1 is LGHNA, CDR2 YSLEER. The chain's CDR3 is CASSQDRVENQPQHF. As DNA, the CDR3 is TGCGCCAGCAGCCAAGATCGGGTGGAGAATCAGCCCCAGCATTTT.

This clonotype was observed a few times. This could be a read error, since a much larger clone is one nucleotide away. The chain joins TRBV20-1 to TRBJ2-7; tentatively, D is TRBD1 or TRBD2 (5 bases each). This CDR3 contains 16 residues. Germline CDR1 DFQATT, CDR2 SNEGSKA (reference sequence). This CDR3 reads CGARDPDGTSFYEQYF. The CDR3 region has the DNA TGCGGTGCTAGAGATCCGGACGGGACCTCCTTCTACGAGCAGTACTTC.

The CDR3, as DNA: TGCGCCAGCAGCTTTGCAGGGGCAGTCTACGAGCAGTACTTC. Residues: CASSFAGAVYEQYF. The chain has TRBV5-1 and TRBJ2-7; tentatively, D is TRBD1 (6 bases). Trimming took 2 bases from V and 3 from J, leaving 12 bases between them. This CDR3 spans 14 amino acids. The germline V gene encodes CDR1 SGHRS and CDR2 YFSETQ.

This clonotype came up many times. This chain connects TRBV6-5 to TRBJ2-3; D is undetermined. The V and J ends lost 0 bases and 1 base respectively, with 8 bases between them. The CDR3 has 15 amino acids. The germline V gene encodes CDR1 MNHEY and CDR2 SVGAGI. The CDR3 sequence: CASSYSIGGTDTQYF. Written as DNA, the CDR3 is TGTGCCAGCAGTTACTCGATAGGCGGCACAGATACGCAGTATTTT.

This clonotype showed up many times. J is TRBJ2-3 and V is TRBV11-2, with D perhaps TRBD2 (5 bases). The CDR3 contains 16 residues. Trimming cost V 0 bases and J 1 base, with 11 bases left between them. The germline gives CDR1 SGHAT, CDR2 FQNNGV. The CDR3 DNA reads as TGTGCCAGCAGCTTAGAGGGCACCGGGGGCACAGATACGCAGTATTTT. This encodes CASSLEGTGGTDTQYF. Combining the CDR3 with reference TRBV11-2 and TRBJ2-3 gives the whole variable domain EAGVAQSPRYKIIEKRQSVAFWCNPISGHATLYWYQQILGQGPKLLIQFQNNGVVDDSQLPKDRFSAERLKGVDSTLKIQPAKLEDSAVYLCASSLEGTGGTDTQYFGPGTRLTVL.

This clonotype was observed at least ten times. The rearrangement uses TRBV4-3 and TRBJ2-3, with 7 bases aligning to TRBD2. The germline CDR1 and CDR2 sequences are LGHNA and YSLEER. Losses at the gene ends were 0 bases for V and 5 bases for J; bases not matched to a gene: 11. The CDR3 is 17 residues long. CDR3 nucleotides: TGCGCCAGCAGCCAAGATCGTAGGTCTAGCGGTATAGATACGCAGTATTTT. This codes for CASSQDRRSSGIDTQYF.

This clonotype was seen many times. The chain recombines TRBV11-2 with TRBJ2-6; D gene ambiguous. This CDR3 is built from 17 residues. Germline CDR1 and CDR2: SGHAT and FQNNGV. V was cut by 1 base and J by 0 bases, with 10 bases left in between. The CDR3 coding sequence is TGTGCCAGCAGCTTAGTAGTCAGCCACTCTGGGGCCAACGTCCTGACTTTC. Amino acids: CASSLVVSHSGANVLTF.

This clonotype was picked up many times. Written as DNA, the CDR3 is TGTGCCAGCAGCTTAGTTGAAAGGGGAAACACTGAAGCTTTCTTT. This sequence encodes CASSLVERGNTEAFF. The chain uses TRBV7-9 and TRBJ1-1; tentative D call: TRBD1 (5 bases). The CDR3 runs to 15 residues. Between the trimmed V and J ends, which lost 1 base and 2 bases, there was a span of 11 bases. Germline V gene lookup returns CDR1 SEHNR and CDR2 FQNEAQ (reference sequence). Filled out from reference TRBV7-9 and TRBJ1-1, the complete variable domain reads DTGVSQNPRHKITKRGQNVTFRCDPISEHNRLYWYRQTLGQGPEFLTYFQNEAQLEKSRLLSDRFSAERPKGSFSTLEIQRTEQGDSAMYLCASSLVERGNTEAFFGQGTRLTVV.

This clonotype was found many times. This chain links TRBV27 with TRBJ2-3, with 9 bases matching TRBD2. Germline-derived CDR1 and CDR2 are MNHEY and SMNVEV (reference sequence). Unmatched junction bases numbered 5, after V lost 4 bases and J lost 0 bases. The CDR3 covers 16 residues. The CDR3, as DNA: TGTGCCAGCAGTTCCCTAGCGGGGCGTAGCACAGATACGCAGTATTTT. It is translated as CASSSLAGRSTDTQYF.

This clonotype was recorded a few times. One end of the junction does not line up with germline, which may come from a read error. The chain couples TRBV5-5 to TRBJ2-3; 8 bases are a match to TRBD1. In germline, CDR1 is SGHKS, CDR2 YYEKEE (reference sequence). The CDR3 covers 17 residues. CDR3 DNA sequence: TGTGCCGGCAGCCCGCAAGGACAGGGACAACCCACAGACACGCAGTATTTT. This translates into CAGSPQGQGQPTDTQYF.

Remarks on this clonotype: This may be a read error: a much more frequent sequence differs by one nucleotide. The rearrangement uses TRBV6-1 and TRBJ2-2; no clear D. Per germline, CDR1 MNHNS and CDR2 SASEGT. There are 16 residues in the CDR3. The CDR3 nucleotides read TGTGTCAGCAGTGGTCCCATGGACCAGGAGACCGGGGAGCTGTTTTTT. Translation gives CVSSGPMDQETGELFF.

In the case of this clonotype: A read error may explain this, as a much larger clone is one base away. The chain uses TRBV28 and TRBJ2-7; D is unclear. V shed 3 bases and J shed 0 bases, with 15 bases lying between them. CDR1 and CDR2 (germline): MDHEN, SYDVKM. The CDR3 length is 16 residues. The CDR3 region is CASSFHPTASSYEQYF. For the CDR3, the DNA is TGTGCCAGCAGTTTCCACCCCACGGCAAGCTCCTACGAGCAGTACTTC.

This clonotype was recorded at least ten times. The J gene is TRBJ2-3, the V gene TRBV12-5, with D possibly matching TRBD2 (6 bases). The length of the CDR3 is 17 residues. Between the trimmed V and J ends, which lost 6 bases and 3 bases, there was a span of 22 bases. Per germline, CDR1 LGHNT and CDR2 FRNRAP. CDR3 sequence: CASGGGPTPGMTDTQYF. In nucleotides, the CDR3 is TGTGCTAGTGGGGGGGGTCCCACCCCCGGGATGACAGATACGCAGTATTTT.

This clonotype has more than one count but fewer than ten. The chain employs TRBV3-1 and TRBJ2-6, with 7 bases fitting TRBD2. Germline-derived CDR1 and CDR2 are LGHDT and YNNKEL (reference sequence). V dropped 7 bases and J dropped 1; count of bases not matched to a gene: 7. The CDR3 consists of 16 residues. The CDR3 region is CASTPQGGSGANVLTF. For the CDR3, the DNA is TGTGCCAGCACCCCGCAGGGAGGGTCTGGGGCCAACGTCCTGACTTTC.

This clonotype was detected ten times or more. This chain uses TRBV9 with TRBJ2-7; TRBD2 agrees at 7 bases. The CDR3 extends over 13 amino acids. The germline V gene has CDR1 SGDLS and CDR2 YYNGEE. Trimming removed 3 bases from V and 6 bases from J; junction bases left unmatched: 6. CDR3 nucleotides: TGTGCCAGCAGCGAGACTAGCTGGGGCGAGCAGTACTTC. It codes for CASSETSWGEQYF.